The T cell receptor (beta chain) under discussion was sequenced for a study of T cell changes during pregnancy in multiple sclerosis. Germline V gives CDR1 MNHNY, CDR2 SVGAGI (reference sequence). CDR3 length: 14 residues. Deletions cut 7 bases from V and 4 bases from J, with 16 bases between. Sequencing used immunoSEQ multiplex PCR; TCRdb keeps in-frame clones, though not all of them. The sample gives around 42,000 clones, roughly nine tenths of which show up once; less than 0.95% is in the top ten. The sequenced sample was CD4+ T cells from peripheral blood mononuclear cells, obtained before pregnancy. This TCR was recovered from a female donor with multiple sclerosis, enrolled in a pregnancy study. The chain employs TRBV6-6 and TRBJ2-5; tentatively, D is TRBD2 (5 bases). In DNA form, the CDR3 reads TGTGCCAGCACCCCCTCGCGGGCGGGAGAGACCCAGTACTTC. Encoded protein: CASTPSRAGETQYF.